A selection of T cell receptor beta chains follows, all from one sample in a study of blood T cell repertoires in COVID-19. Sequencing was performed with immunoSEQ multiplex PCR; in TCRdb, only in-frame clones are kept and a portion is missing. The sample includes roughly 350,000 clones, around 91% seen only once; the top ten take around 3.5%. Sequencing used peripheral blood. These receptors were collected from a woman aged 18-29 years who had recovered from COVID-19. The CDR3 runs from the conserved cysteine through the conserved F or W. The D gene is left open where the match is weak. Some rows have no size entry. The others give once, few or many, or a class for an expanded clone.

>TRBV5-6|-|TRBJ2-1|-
TGTGCCAGCAGCTTGGTGGAGGCGCAGTTCTTC
CASSLVEAQFF
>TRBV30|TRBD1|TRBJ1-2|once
TGTGCCTGTGCTAGGACAGGTGGCTACACCTTC
CACARTGGYTF
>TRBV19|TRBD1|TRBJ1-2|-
TGTGCCAGTAGTATCCCCCCCGGGACAGGGGGAGATGGCTACACCTTC
CASSIPPGTGGDGYTF
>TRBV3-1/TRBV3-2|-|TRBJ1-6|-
TGTGCCAGCAGCCAAGATTGGGGGGGCTCCTATAATTCACCCCTCCACTTT
CASSQDWGGSYNSPLHF
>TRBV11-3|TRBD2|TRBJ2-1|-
TGTGCCAGCAGCCCCAAGGGGCGGGAGGGCTACAATGAGCAGTTCTTC
CASSPKGREGYNEQFF
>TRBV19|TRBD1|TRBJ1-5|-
TGTGCCAGTAGTATCTCCGGGACAGGGATCAATCAGCCCCAGCATTTT
CASSISGTGINQPQHF
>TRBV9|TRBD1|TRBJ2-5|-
TGTGCCAGCAGTGCCGGGACAGGGCTAGAGACCCAGTACTTC
CASSAGTGLETQYF
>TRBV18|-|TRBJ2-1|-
TGTGCCAGCTCACCATTAACGGGAGACCTCTCCTACAATGAGCAGTTCTTC
CASSPLTGDLSYNEQFF
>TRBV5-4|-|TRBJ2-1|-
TGTGCCAGCAGTTTGACTGTGTACAATGAGCAGTTCTTC
CASSLTVYNEQFF
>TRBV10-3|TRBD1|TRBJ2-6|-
TGTGCCATCAGCCGGACAGGGGGGAGGGAATCTGGGGCCAACGTCCTGACTTTC
CAISRTGGRESGANVLTF
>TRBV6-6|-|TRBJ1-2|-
TGTGCCAGCAGTGCAAGACAGACTAACTATGGCTACACCTTC
CASSARQTNYGYTF
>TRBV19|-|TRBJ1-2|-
TGTGCCAGTAGTACGTCGTCGACAGCTTGGGGCTACACCTTC
CASSTSSTAWGYTF
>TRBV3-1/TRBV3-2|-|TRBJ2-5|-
TGTGCCAGCAGCCCCGTCCTAGGGAGTGAGACCCAGTACTTC
CASSPVLGSETQYF
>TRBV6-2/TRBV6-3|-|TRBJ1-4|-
TGTGCCAGCAGTTACAGTCAGCTGCGGATTCGTGATGAAAAACTGTTTTTT
CASSYSQLRIRDEKLFF
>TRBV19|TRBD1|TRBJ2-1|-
TGTGCCAGTAGTATGGACAGGGGGTATGAGCAGTTCTTC
CASSMDRGYEQFF
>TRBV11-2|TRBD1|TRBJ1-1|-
TGTGCCAGCAGCCCGCTGGGACAGGGTGAAGCTTTCTTT
CASSPLGQGEAFF
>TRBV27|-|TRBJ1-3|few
TGTGCCAGCAGTTTATTTGCAGGCGCCGGAAACACCATATATTTT
CASSLFAGAGNTIYF
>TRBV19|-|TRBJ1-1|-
TGTGCCAGCCAGGCCCTCGGTGGATGGCGGGTAGCTTTCTTT
CASQALGGWRVAFF
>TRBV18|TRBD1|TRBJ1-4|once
TGTGCCAGCTCCCCAGCCATCGACAGGGCGGGTAATGAAAAACTGTTTTTT
CASSPAIDRAGNEKLFF
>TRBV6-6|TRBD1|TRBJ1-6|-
TGTGCCAGCAGCCGAGGACAGGATAATTCACCCCTCCACTTT
CASSRGQDNSPLHF
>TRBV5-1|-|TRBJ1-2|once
TGCGCCAGCAGCCCGGCGGAGGGTCTGAGGGGCTACACCTTC
CASSPAEGLRGYTF
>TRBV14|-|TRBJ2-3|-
TGTGCCAGCTCCCCAGGGTTGAGCACAGATACGCAGTATTTT
CASSPGLSTDTQYF
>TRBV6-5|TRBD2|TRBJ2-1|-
TGTGCCAGCCAAATAGCGGGAGTAATGTACAATGAGCAGTTCTTC
CASQIAGVMYNEQFF
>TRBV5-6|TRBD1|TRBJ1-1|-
TGTGCCAGCAGCCCCAGCGGACAGGTGTTGACTGAAGCTTTCTTT
CASSPSGQVLTEAFF
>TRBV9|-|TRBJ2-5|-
TGTGCCAGCAGCCCCCATGGGCGAGAGACCCAGTACTTC
CASSPHGRETQYF
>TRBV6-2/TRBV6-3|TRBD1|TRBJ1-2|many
TGTGCCAGCAGTGCGGGACAGCGGTATGGCTACACCTTC
CASSAGQRYGYTF
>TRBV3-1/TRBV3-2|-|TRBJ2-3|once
TGTGCCAGCAGCCAAGACCCTCTTAGCACAGATACGCAGTATTTT
CASSQDPLSTDTQYF
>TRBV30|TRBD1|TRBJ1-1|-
TGTGCCTGGTGTCCAGGGGGCAACACTGAAGCTTTCTTT
CAWCPGGNTEAFF
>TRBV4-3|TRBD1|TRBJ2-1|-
TGCGCCAGCAGCCAAGACCCGGGACAGATGAGCTCCTACAATGAGCAGTTCTTC
CASSQDPGQMSSYNEQFF
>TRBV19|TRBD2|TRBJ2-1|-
TGTGCCAGTAGTATATCTAGCGGGAGGAGGAATGAGCAGTTCTTC
CASSISSGRRNEQFF
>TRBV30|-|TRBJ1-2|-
TGTGCCTGGGTGGGGGGGAGTAACTATGGCTACACCTTC
CAWVGGSNYGYTF
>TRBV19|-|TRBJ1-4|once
TGTGCCAGTAGTATGGGAAGGGGTGAAAAACTGTTTTTT
CASSMGRGEKLFF
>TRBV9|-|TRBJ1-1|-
TGTGCCAGCAGCCAAAGACACGGGACACCGAACACTGAAGCTTTCTTT
CASSQRHGTPNTEAFF
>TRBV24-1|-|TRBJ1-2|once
TGTGCCACCGCCCCCAGGACACGAAACTATGGCTACACCTTC
CATAPRTRNYGYTF
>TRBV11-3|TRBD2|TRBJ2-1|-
TGTGCCAGCAGACCCGCAGCGGGAATTTACAATGAGCAGTTCTTC
CASRPAAGIYNEQFF
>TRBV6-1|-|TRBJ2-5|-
TGTGCCAGCAGTGAATGGGCGAGAACGGAGACCCAGTACTTC
CASSEWARTETQYF
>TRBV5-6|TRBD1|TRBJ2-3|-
TGTGCCAGCAGCTCACCACAGACAGGGGCGGATACGCAGTATTTT
CASSSPQTGADTQYF
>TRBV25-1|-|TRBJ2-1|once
TGTGCCAGCAGTGCCTACAAGGGGGGGTCCTACAATGAGCAGTTCTTC
CASSAYKGGSYNEQFF
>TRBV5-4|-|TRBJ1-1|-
TGTGCCAGCAGCTCCCAGGCAGGGGTCACTGAAGCTTTCTTT
CASSSQAGVTEAFF
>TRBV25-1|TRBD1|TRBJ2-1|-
TGTGCCAGCAGTGGGCAGGGGGACGACTACAATGAGCAGTTCTTC
CASSGQGDDYNEQFF
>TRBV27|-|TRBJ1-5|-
TGTGCCAGCAAGTTTTCGGGGGGGCTAGGGAATCAGCCCCAGCATTTT
CASKFSGGLGNQPQHF
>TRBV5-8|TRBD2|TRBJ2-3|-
TGTGCCAGCAGCCGTGGACTAGCGGGAGTAACAGATACGCAGTATTTT
CASSRGLAGVTDTQYF
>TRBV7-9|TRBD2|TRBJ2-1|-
TGTGCCAGCAGCCCCGCCGGTCTAGCGGGAGGTAATGAGCAGTTCTTC
CASSPAGLAGGNEQFF
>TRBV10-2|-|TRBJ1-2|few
TGCGCCAGCAGCGAGGACAGAACCTATGGCTACACCTTC
CASSEDRTYGYTF
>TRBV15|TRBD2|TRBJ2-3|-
TGTGCCACCAGGAGGGACTACTTTACAGATACGCAGTATTTT
CATRRDYFTDTQYF
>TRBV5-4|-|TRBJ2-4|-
TGTGCCAGCAGCTTAGAGAATCGTGGGGGTCGGGAGAACATTCAGTACTTC
CASSLENRGGRENIQYF
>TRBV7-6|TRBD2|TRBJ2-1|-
TGTGCCAGCAGCTACCCGGGAGATAGCGGGAAGACAGCCTACAATGAGCAGTTCTTC
CASSYPGDSGKTAYNEQFF
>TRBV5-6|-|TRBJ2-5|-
TGTGCCAGCAGCTTGCTGGAGATCCCTCAAAGCGGAGAGACCCAGTACTTC
CASSLLEIPQSGETQYF
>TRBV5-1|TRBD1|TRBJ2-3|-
TGCGCCAGCAGCAGCGGACAGGCCCCTACAGATACGCAGTATTTT
CASSSGQAPTDTQYF
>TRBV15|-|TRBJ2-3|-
TGTGCCACCAGCAGAGATTATCAGGGTAGCACAGATACGCAGTATTTT
CATSRDYQGSTDTQYF
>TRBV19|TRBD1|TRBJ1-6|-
TGTGCCAGTAGTGCGGGACAGGGGAACAATTCACCCCTCCACTTT
CASSAGQGNNSPLHF
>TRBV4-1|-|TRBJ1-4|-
TGCGCCAGCAGCCAAGTCATCCCCCGGGGAAAACTGTTTTTT
CASSQVIPRGKLFF
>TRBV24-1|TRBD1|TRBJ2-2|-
TGTGCCACCAGTGATTTGAACAGGGGGGATTATGACACCGGGGAGCTGTTTTTT
CATSDLNRGDYDTGELFF
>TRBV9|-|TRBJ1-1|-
TGTGCCAGCAGCAATTCGAGGCGAGGGCCGGGTAACACTGAAGCTTTCTTT
CASSNSRRGPGNTEAFF
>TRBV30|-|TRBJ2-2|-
TGTGCCTGGAGTGTAATCCCCGGGAGCGACACCGGGGAGCTGTTTTTT
CAWSVIPGSDTGELFF
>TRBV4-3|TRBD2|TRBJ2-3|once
TGCGCCAGCAGCCCGAAGGTTTTCGGGGCTAGCGGAAGCACAGATACGCAGTATTTT
CASSPKVFGASGSTDTQYF
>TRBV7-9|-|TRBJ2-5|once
TGTGCCAGCATTGACATACCTGGCACAGCACAGGGTGGTGAGACCCAGTACTTC
CASIDIPGTAQGGETQYF
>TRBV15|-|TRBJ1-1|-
TGTGCCACCAGCAGAGATAGGGGGGGGTCGCCTGAAGCTTTCTTT
CATSRDRGGSPEAFF
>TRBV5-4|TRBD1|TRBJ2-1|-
TGTGCCAGCAGCTTGGGACAGGGATCCGTCTACAATGAGCAGTTCTTC
CASSLGQGSVYNEQFF
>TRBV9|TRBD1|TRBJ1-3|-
TGTGCCAGCAGCGTCCAGGGGGCTGGAAACACCATATATTTT
CASSVQGAGNTIYF